A single sample gave rise to the 19 T cell receptor beta chains below, sequenced in a study of blood T cell repertoires in COVID-19. Assay: immunoSEQ multiplex PCR; the TCRdb copy retains only in-frame clones and omits some. The repertoire holds 75,000 to 100,000 clones, with 87% as singletons. Sequenced input: peripheral blood. The origin of the receptors is a human donor in a cohort sampled during active COVID-19.

This clone was counted only a few times. This chain joins TRBV6-2 or TRBV6-3 and TRBJ1-5; 11 bases line up with TRBD1. The V gene's germline CDR1 is MNHEY and CDR2 SVGEGT. This CDR3 has 15 residues. Trimming removed 2 bases from V and 5 bases from J; junction bases left unmatched: 2. The CDR3 loop reads CASSYRTGGDQPQHF. CDR3 DNA sequence: TGTGCCAGCAGTTACCGGACAGGGGGCGATCAGCCCCAGCATTTT.

The chain joins TRBV4-1 to TRBJ2-1, with 7 bases fitting TRBD2. The CDR3 is 13 amino acids. J lost 8 bases, V lost 2 bases, and 3 bases had no gene match. CDR1 and CDR2 from the germline V gene are MGHRA and YSYEKL. The CDR3: CASSQTLADEQFF. In nucleotides, the CDR3 is TGCGCCAGCAGCCAAACGCTAGCGGATGAGCAGTTCTTC.

The chain couples TRBV7-3 to TRBJ2-7; D might be TRBD2 (5 bases). Trimming left V 2 bases short and J 0 bases short, with 11 bases between. The CDR3 is made up of 15 amino acids. Germline assignment: CDR1 SGHTA and CDR2 FQGTGA. The CDR3 sequence: CASSLDAGPSYEQYF. The CDR3 coding sequence is TGTGCCAGCAGCTTAGACGCGGGCCCCTCCTACGAGCAGTACTTC.

This clone was seen only once. The J gene is TRBJ2-3, the V gene TRBV9; D might be TRBD2 (6 bases). Germline CDR1 and CDR2: SGDLS and YYNGEE. The V and J ends lost 7 bases and 2 bases respectively, with 14 bases between them. The CDR3 totals 14 residues. The CDR3 DNA follows: TGTGCCAGCGGTATCGGGACTTACACAGATACGCAGTATTTT. It encodes CASGIGTYTDTQYF.

The chain links TRBV19 to TRBJ1-3; possibly TRBD1 for D (6 bases). Per the germline V gene, CDR1 is LNHDA and CDR2 is SQIVND (reference sequence). CDR3 length: 17 residues. Trimming removed 3 bases at V and 1 base at J, with 16 bases between. This CDR3 is CASSISSDRLSGNTIYF. The DNA for the CDR3 is TGTGCCAGTAGTATTTCAAGTGACAGGTTATCTGGAAACACCATATATTTT.

The chain uses TRBV5-6 and TRBJ1-6; 7 nucleotides align to TRBD1. This CDR3 region has 15 residues. The germline gives CDR1 SGHDT, CDR2 YYEEEE. V shed 2 bases and J 7 bases; nucleotides not matched to a gene: 6. The chain's CDR3 is CASSFQGGRNSPLHF. CDR3 DNA sequence: TGTGCCAGCAGCTTCCAAGGGGGCCGCAATTCACCCCTCCACTTT.

The CDR3 sequence: CASSTTNSYEQYF. The CDR3, as DNA: TGTGCCAGCTCAACGACAAACTCCTACGAGCAGTACTTC. This chain joins TRBV18 and TRBJ2-7; no definite D call. CDR1 and CDR2 from the germline V gene are KGHSH and LQKENI. V was pared by 5 bases and J by 0 bases, with 8 bases between. This CDR3 contains 13 residues.

This clone was found a few times. The chain employs TRBV2 and TRBJ1-3; 9 nucleotides line up with TRBD1. CDR3 length equals 15 residues. The junction had 7 bases not matched to a gene; V was cut back by 5 bases and J by 5 bases. The V gene's germline CDR1 is SNHLY and CDR2 FYNNEI. This chain's CDR3 is CASSPGTGTRNTIYF. The CDR3 bases are TGTGCCAGCAGTCCCGGGACAGGGACACGAAACACCATATATTTT.

The rearrangement links TRBV30 to TRBJ2-2, with D perhaps matching TRBD2 (5 bases). Per the germline V gene, CDR1 is GTSNPN and CDR2 is SVGIG (reference sequence). V shed 5 bases and J shed 0 bases, with 13 bases lying between them. The CDR3 totals 15 residues. CDR3 bases: TGTGCCTGGCAGCGGCAGTTCGCGAACACCGGGGAGCTGTTTTTT. It yields the protein CAWQRQFANTGELFF.

The chain recombines TRBV5-6 with TRBJ2-7; D is possibly TRBD1 (6 bases). Germline V gives CDR1 SGHDT, CDR2 YYEEEE. V lost 4 bases to trimming and J lost 3 bases, with 14 bases between them. The CDR3 covers 14 residues. CDR3 DNA: TGTGCCAGCAGCCTCGGGACACTGCTCTACGAGCAGTACTTC. As protein: CASSLGTLLYEQYF.

This sequence joins TRBV7-9 and TRBJ1-3; D ambiguous. This CDR3 spans 16 amino acids. From germline, CDR1 is SEHNR and CDR2 FQNEAQ (reference sequence). V shed 0 bases and J shed 0 bases, with 9 bases lying between them. In DNA, the CDR3 is TGTGCCAGCAGCTTAGCCTCAGGTTCCTCTGGAAACACCATATATTTT. Translation: CASSLASGSSGNTIYF.

The chain uses TRBV2 and TRBJ2-1; 7 nucleotides agree with TRBD1. The junction had 7 bases not matched to a gene; V was cut back by 4 bases and J by 4 bases. This CDR3 contains 15 residues. The germline CDR1 and CDR2 sequences are SNHLY and FYNNEI. CDR3 sequence: CASSASEGQYNEQFF. In DNA, the CDR3 is TGTGCCAGCAGTGCCTCCGAGGGACAGTACAATGAGCAGTTCTTC. Using reference TRBV2 and TRBJ2-1 for the parts outside the CDR3, the full variable domain is EPEVTQTPSHQVTQMGQEVILRCVPISNHLYFYWYRQILGQKVEFLVSFYNNEISEKSEIFDDQFSVERPDGSNFTLKIRSTKLEDSAMYFCASSASEGQYNEQFFGPGTRLTVL.

J is TRBJ2-3 and V is TRBV9; no definite D call. CDR1 SGDLS and CDR2 YYNGEE come from the germline V gene. This CDR3 is built from 15 residues. V dropped 0 bases and J dropped 2 bases, with 10 bases sitting between them. The CDR3 bases are TGTGCCAGCAGCGTAGCACCTAGTTTCACAGATACGCAGTATTTT. It specifies CASSVAPSFTDTQYF. Full variable domain (rest looked up from reference TRBV9 and TRBJ2-3): DSGVTQTPKHLITATGQRVTLRCSPRSGDLSVYWYQQSLDQGLQFLIQYYNGEERAKGNILERFSAQQFPDLHSELNLSSLELGDSALYFCASSVAPSFTDTQYFGPGTRLTVL.

The chain employs TRBV11-3 and TRBJ2-1; D might be TRBD2 (6 bases). V gave up 1 base and J gave up 8 bases, with 9 bases separating them. Germline CDR1 and CDR2: SGHNT and YENEEA. The CDR3 is 13 residues long. The CDR3 region has the DNA TGTGCCAGCAGCTTAGCCAGGGACTATGAGCAGTTCTTC. Translation gives CASSLARDYEQFF.

This clone appeared a few times. V usage is TRBV7-3 and J usage is TRBJ2-2; TRBD1 might be the D (5 bases). CDR1 is SGHTA and CDR2 is FQGTGA in the germline V gene. Trimming cost V 0 bases and J 5 bases, with 10 bases left between them. This CDR3 spans 15 amino acids. In DNA form, the CDR3 reads TGTGCCAGCAGCTTAACTGCAGGGTCGACCGGGGAGCTGTTTTTT. Translating it yields CASSLTAGSTGELFF.

This chain links TRBV6-5 with TRBJ1-2; 10 nucleotides line up with TRBD1. Germline V gene data show CDR1 as MNHEY and CDR2 as SVGAGI. Trimming took 2 bases from V and 3 from J; bases not matched to a gene: 3. This CDR3 is 15 amino acids long. The CDR3 DNA reads TGTGCCAGCAGTTACGTCGGGACAGGGGACTATGGCTACACCTTC. It yields the protein CASSYVGTGDYGYTF.

The V and J genes are TRBV15 and TRBJ2-5, with TRBD1 identical over 9 bases. This CDR3 region has 13 residues. Losses at the gene ends were 7 bases for V and 2 bases for J; bases not matched to a gene: 2. From germline, CDR1 is LNHNV and CDR2 YYDKDF (reference sequence). The CDR3: CATNGQGQETQYF. CDR3 sequence (DNA): TGTGCCACCAACGGACAGGGGCAAGAGACCCAGTACTTC.

The table lists this clone with a count of one. This rearrangement joins TRBV27 to TRBJ2-7, with TRBD1 identical over 9 bases. Germline V lookup: CDR1 MNHEY, CDR2 SMNVEV (reference sequence). The CDR3 runs 15 residues. The V and J ends lost 0 bases and 3 bases, in that order; junction bases with no gene match: 3. The CDR3 here is CASSLSGTGFYEQYF. The CDR3, as DNA: TGTGCCAGCAGTTTATCCGGGACAGGGTTCTACGAGCAGTACTTC.

J is TRBJ1-2 and V is TRBV4-3; D perhaps matches TRBD1 (5 bases). Germline CDR1 LGHNA, CDR2 YSLEER. Trimming removed 0 bases at V and 8 bases at J, with 16 bases between. The CDR3 has 15 amino acids. DNA of the CDR3: TGCGCCAGCAGCCAAGATGGGACGGGGGGTCCCGGCTACACCTTC. Amino acid sequence: CASSQDGTGGPGYTF.